This TCR beta chain was obtained from a study of T-cell reconstitution after alpha-beta-depleted transplantation in children. Whole-study findings and limits: A year had passed since transplant, and T-cell counts and diversity by then came mostly from newly produced T cells. Recipient T cells and thymic progenitors that survived were the source of the high TCRbeta diversity seen at day 60 in some patients. The study reportedly traced alpha-beta T cells about two months after transplant to several hundred expanded graft clones.

The authors prepared the TCRbeta library with unique molecular identifiers. A single record per CDR3 protein comes from TCRdb applying MiXCR to the PCR reads. The sample consists of some 300,000 distinct CDR3 sequences, around 10% of them appearing once. The trim removed 4 bases at V and 8 bases at J, leaving 9 bases unmatched. Germline values: CDR1 SGHRS, CDR2 YFSETQ. This CDR3 is 14 amino acids long. This clonotype occurred many times. Its matching antigen is unknown. This TCR was recovered from a boy younger than two with acute myeloid leukemia, due to receive a stem cell transplant. Sequences were derived from PBMCs, sampled before TCRalphabeta/CD19-depleted stem cell transplant. J is TRBJ1-2 and V is TRBV5-1; 9 positions agree with TRBD1. The DNA of the CDR3 is TGCGCCAGCAGCCCAGGGACAGGGAGAGGCGGCTACACCTTC. It codes for CASSPGTGRGGYTF.